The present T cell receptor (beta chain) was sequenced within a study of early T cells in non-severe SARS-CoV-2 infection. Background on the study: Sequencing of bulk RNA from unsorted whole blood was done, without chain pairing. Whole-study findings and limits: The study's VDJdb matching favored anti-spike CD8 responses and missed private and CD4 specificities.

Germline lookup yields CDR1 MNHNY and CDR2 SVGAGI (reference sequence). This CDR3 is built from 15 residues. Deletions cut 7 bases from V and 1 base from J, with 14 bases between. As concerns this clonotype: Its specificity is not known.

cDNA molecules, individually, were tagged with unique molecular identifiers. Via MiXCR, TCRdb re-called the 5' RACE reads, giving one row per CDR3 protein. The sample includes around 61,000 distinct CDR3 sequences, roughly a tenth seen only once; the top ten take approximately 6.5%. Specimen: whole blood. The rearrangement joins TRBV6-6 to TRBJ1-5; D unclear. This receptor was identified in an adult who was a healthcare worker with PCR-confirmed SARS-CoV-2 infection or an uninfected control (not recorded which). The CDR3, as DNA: TGTGCCAGCACGAGCCGTCCGGGGAGCAATCAGCCCCAGCATTTT. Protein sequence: CASTSRPGSNQPQHF.